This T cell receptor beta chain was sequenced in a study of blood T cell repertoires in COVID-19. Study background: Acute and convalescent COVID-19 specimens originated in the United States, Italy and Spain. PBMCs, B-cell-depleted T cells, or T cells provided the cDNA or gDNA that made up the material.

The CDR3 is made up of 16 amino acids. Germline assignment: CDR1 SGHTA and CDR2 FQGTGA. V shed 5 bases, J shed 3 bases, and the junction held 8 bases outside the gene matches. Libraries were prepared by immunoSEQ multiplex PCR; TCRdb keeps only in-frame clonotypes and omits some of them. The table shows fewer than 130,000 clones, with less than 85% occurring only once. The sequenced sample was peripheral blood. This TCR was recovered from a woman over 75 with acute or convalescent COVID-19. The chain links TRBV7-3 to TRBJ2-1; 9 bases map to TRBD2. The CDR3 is CASSPEPAGGYNEQFF. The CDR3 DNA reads TGTGCCAGCAGCCCTGAGCCAGCGGGGGGCTACAATGAGCAGTTCTTC.